The 20 T cell receptor beta chains presented below share a single source sample, sequenced in a study of blood T cell repertoires in COVID-19. TCRdb's copy holds only in-frame clones and misses some; the assay was immunoSEQ multiplex PCR. The table lists about 170,000 clones, roughly 84% of them singletons, with roughly a tenth in the top ten. The sample consisted of peripheral blood. The source is a woman aged 80 or over with active or convalescent COVID-19.

The J gene is TRBJ1-4, the V gene TRBV28, with D possibly TRBD1 on 5 matching bases. CDR1 and CDR2 (germline): MDHEN, SYDVKM. The ends were cut back, 6 bases at V and 2 bases at J, with 10 bases in the middle. The CDR3 runs to 14 residues. This CDR3 reads CASSPGTTNEKLFF. The CDR3 DNA reads TGTGCCAGCAGCCCAGGGACTACTAATGAAAAACTGTTTTTT.

The J gene is TRBJ2-3, the V gene TRBV18; D possibly corresponds to TRBD1 (5 bases). Germline assignment: CDR1 KGHSH and CDR2 LQKENI. CDR3 length: 14 amino acids. V lost 6 bases and J lost 0, with 10 bases in between. CDR3 nucleotide sequence: TGTGCCAGCTCTCCCGACAGTAGCACAGATACGCAGTATTTT. Its protein product is CASSPDSSTDTQYF.

The rearrangement joins TRBV7-9 to TRBJ2-3; TRBD2 aligns across 8 bases. Germline V gene sequence: CDR1 SEHNR, CDR2 FQNEAQ (reference sequence). The CDR3 is 19 residues long. The V gene end was trimmed by 1 base and the J gene end by 0 bases; junction bases not matched to a gene: 12. The CDR3 DNA sequence: TGTGCCAGCAGCTTAGATCTAGCGGGTACAATAACTAGCACAGATACGCAGTATTTT. Translation: CASSLDLAGTITSTDTQYF.

This sequence joins TRBV2 and TRBJ2-1; 8 bases agree with TRBD1. This CDR3 is 13 amino acids long. Germline assignment: CDR1 SNHLY and CDR2 FYNNEI. V lost 7 bases and J lost 5; bases outside the gene matches: 4. The CDR3 here is CASMVDRDNEQFF. DNA for the CDR3: TGTGCCAGCATGGTGGACAGGGACAATGAGCAGTTCTTC.

This clone turned up a few times. The CDR3, as DNA: TGTGCCAGCAGCGTAACGGCGGGAGGATACAATGAGCAGTTCTTC. This encodes CASSVTAGGYNEQFF. The V and J genes are TRBV9 and TRBJ2-1, with TRBD2 matching 8 bases. In germline, CDR1 is SGDLS, CDR2 YYNGEE. Unmatched junction bases numbered 4, after V lost 1 base and J lost 4 bases. CDR3 length equals 15 residues.

The chain recombines TRBV24-1 with TRBJ2-3, with 8 bases that match TRBD1. CDR1 and CDR2 from the germline V gene are KGHDR and SFDVKD. V lost 4 bases and J lost 4; bases outside the gene matches: 9. The CDR3 covers 16 residues. In DNA, the CDR3 is TGTGCCACCAGTGACCCCTCAGGGGGCTACGCAGATACGCAGTATTTT. This gives the protein CATSDPSGGYADTQYF.

This chain joins TRBV9 and TRBJ2-7; D unclear. There are 13 residues in the CDR3. Germline CDR1 is SGDLS and CDR2 is YYNGEE. Trimming left V 0 bases short and J 6 bases short, with 10 bases between. CDR3 bases: TGTGCCAGCAGCGTAGCACCGGTTGGCGAGCAGTACTTC. It codes for CASSVAPVGEQYF.

The J gene is TRBJ2-3, the V gene TRBV6-4; TRBD2 matches 9 bases. The CDR3 covers 17 residues. The germline V gene has CDR1 MRHNA and CDR2 SNTAGT. Unmatched junction bases numbered 11, after V lost 3 bases and J lost 4 bases. This CDR3 is CASSEGGSGSTSDTQYF. The CDR3 DNA reads as TGTGCCAGCAGTGAGGGGGGTAGCGGGAGTACATCAGATACGCAGTATTTT.

J is TRBJ2-5 and V is TRBV5-4, with D possibly being TRBD2 (5 bases). The CDR3 runs 14 residues. V was trimmed by 1 base and J by 2 bases, leaving 9 bases between them. Per the germline V gene, CDR1 is SGHNT and CDR2 is YYREEE (reference sequence). The CDR3 DNA is TGTGCCAGCAGCTTGTCGGTAGCGCAAGAGACCCAGTACTTC. Encoded protein: CASSLSVAQETQYF.

As to this clone: One end of the junction varies from germline; a read error may be responsible. The chain links TRBV23-1 to TRBJ1-1; D remains unclear. TRBV23-1 is an open reading frame whose function is uncertain. This CDR3 spans 11 amino acids. CDR3 DNA: TGCGCCAGCAGCCAATCGTTCCGAGCTTTCTTT. Its translation is CASSQSFRAFF.

Remarks on this clone: Other DNA sequences in this sample translate to the same CDR3. The J gene is TRBJ1-5, the V gene TRBV5-6, with D possibly being TRBD1 (5 bases). Germline V CDR1 and CDR2: SGHDT, YYEEEE. The CDR3 totals 13 residues. Trimming shortened V by 4 bases and J by 6 bases, and 11 bases separated the two germline ends. The CDR3 region has the DNA TGTGCCAGCAGCCCCTTTAGGGGTCAGCCCCAGCATTTT. Its translation is CASSPFRGQPQHF. The complete variable domain, with remaining parts taken from reference TRBV5-6 and TRBJ1-5, reads DAGVTQSPTHLIKTRGQQVTLRCSPKSGHDTVSWYQQALGQGPQFIFQYYEEEERQRGNFPDRFSGHQFPNYSSELNVNALLLGDSALYLCASSPFRGQPQHFGDGTRLSIL.

This chain joins TRBV9 and TRBJ1-2; TRBD1 might be the D (5 bases). Germline assignment: CDR1 SGDLS and CDR2 YYNGEE. The CDR3 loop spans 14 amino acids. Trimming stripped 3 bases from V and 7 bases from J, with 16 bases between. CDR3 sequence reads: CASSAVGRGFGYTF. In DNA, the CDR3 is TGTGCCAGCAGCGCAGTAGGGCGGGGCTTTGGCTACACCTTC. Looking up the rest from reference TRBV9 and TRBJ1-2 gives the full variable domain: DSGVTQTPKHLITATGQRVTLRCSPRSGDLSVYWYQQSLDQGLQFLIQYYNGEERAKGNILERFSAQQFPDLHSELNLSSLELGDSALYFCASSAVGRGFGYTFGSGTRLTVV.

As DNA, the CDR3 is TGTGCCAGCAGCTTAATCCCGACCAGGACTAGCGGGACCTACAATGAGCAGTTCTTC. Translating gives CASSLIPTRTSGTYNEQFF. The V call is TRBV7-3, the J call TRBJ2-1; TRBD2 aligns across 12 bases. Germline assignment: CDR1 SGHTA and CDR2 FQGTGA. V dropped 1 base and J dropped 2; count of bases not matched to a gene: 9. The CDR3 loop spans 19 amino acids.

This sequence joins TRBV27 and TRBJ2-7; 11 nucleotides align to TRBD2. V dropped 4 bases and J dropped 4; count of bases not matched to a gene: 9. The CDR3 runs to 16 residues. Germline-derived CDR1 and CDR2 are MNHEY and SMNVEV (reference sequence). CDR3 DNA sequence: TGTGCCAGCAGTTCTCGACTAGCGGGGCCTTCTTACGAGCAGTACTTC. It encodes CASSSRLAGPSYEQYF.

V is TRBV5-1 and J is TRBJ2-1; TRBD2 matches 8 bases. Trimming cost V 0 bases and J 7 bases; bases outside gene matches: 3. From germline, CDR1 is SGHRS and CDR2 YFSETQ. The CDR3 totals 14 residues. The CDR3 is CASSLGSGTNEQFF. The CDR3 coding sequence is TGCGCCAGCAGCTTGGGTAGCGGGACAAATGAGCAGTTCTTC. The complete variable domain, with remaining parts taken from reference TRBV5-1 and TRBJ2-1, reads KAGVTQTPRYLIKTRGQQVTLSCSPISGHRSVSWYQQTPGQGLQFLFEYFSETQRNKGNFPGRFSGRQFSNSRSEMNVSTLELGDSALYLCASSLGSGTNEQFFGPGTRLTVL.

The V and J genes are TRBV19 and TRBJ1-2, with TRBD1 identical over 8 bases. V was clipped by 5 bases and J by 0 bases; unmatched bases: 5. The germline V gene encodes CDR1 LNHDA and CDR2 SQIVND (reference sequence). The CDR3 extends over 15 amino acids. The CDR3 reads CASSPTGESNYGYTF. The CDR3 DNA sequence: TGTGCCAGTAGTCCGACAGGGGAGTCTAACTATGGCTACACCTTC.

V usage is TRBV2 and J usage is TRBJ2-2; 7 bases line up with TRBD2. CDR1 and CDR2 (germline): SNHLY, FYNNEI. V shed 6 bases, J shed 4 bases, and the junction held 8 bases outside the gene matches. The CDR3 is 15 residues long. The CDR3 here is CASRTPPGGTGELFF. The CDR3 DNA reads as TGTGCCAGCAGGACCCCCCCGGGGGGCACCGGGGAGCTGTTTTTT.

This chain links TRBV4-1 with TRBJ2-2; 15 bases line up with TRBD2. CDR1 MGHRA and CDR2 YSYEKL come from the germline V gene. The CDR3 has 19 amino acids. Unmatched junction bases numbered 3, after V lost 1 base and J lost 0 bases. CDR3 in DNA: TGCGCCAGCAGCCAAGGGGGACTAGCGGGAGGCCCGAACACCGGGGAGCTGTTTTTT. It translates to CASSQGGLAGGPNTGELFF.

This chain uses TRBV12-5 with TRBJ2-2; TRBD1 is a possible D gene (6 bases). Trimming cost V 7 bases and J 3 bases, with 12 bases left between them. The CDR3 contains 14 residues. Looked up from germline, CDR1 is LGHNT and CDR2 is FRNRAP. The CDR3 DNA reads as TGTGCTAGTGTCTTAAGGACAGACACCGGGGAGCTGTTTTTT. Amino acids: CASVLRTDTGELFF. Looking up the rest from reference TRBV12-5 and TRBJ2-2 gives the full variable domain: DARVTQTPRHKVTEMGQEVTMRCQPILGHNTVFWYRQTMMQGLELLAYFRNRAPLDDSGMPKDRFSAEMPDATLATLKIQPSEPRDSAVYFCASVLRTDTGELFFGEGSRLTVL.

The gene calls are TRBV2 and TRBJ1-4; 8 bases map to TRBD1. V was clipped by 7 bases and J by 5 bases; unmatched bases: 3. The CDR3 loop spans 13 amino acids. Germline lookup yields CDR1 SNHLY and CDR2 FYNNEI. CDR3 sequence (DNA): TGTGCCAGCACCGGGACAGGAAATGAAAAACTGTTTTTT. As protein: CASTGTGNEKLFF. The whole variable domain, filled in from reference TRBV2 and TRBJ1-4, reads EPEVTQTPSHQVTQMGQEVILRCVPISNHLYFYWYRQILGQKVEFLVSFYNNEISEKSEIFDDQFSVERPDGSNFTLKIRSTKLEDSAMYFCASTGTGNEKLFFGSGTQLSVL.